This T cell receptor beta chain is from a study of blood T cell repertoires in COVID-19. Assay: immunoSEQ multiplex PCR; the TCRdb copy retains only in-frame clones and omits some. The sample records just over 200,000 clones, 70% to 90% being singletons. After removal of 6 bases from V and 7 bases from J, the junction contained 8 bases not matched to a gene. This CDR3 region has 13 residues. Sequencing was carried out using peripheral blood. The genes are TRBV12-3 or TRBV12-4 and TRBJ2-7; TRBD2 agrees at 8 bases. The sequence came from an older man with acute or convalescent COVID-19. The CDR3 region has the DNA TGTGCCAGCAGCCTATCGGGAGGGAAGGAGCAGTACGTC. Residues: CASSLSGGKEQYV.